This is a list of T cell receptor beta chains from one sample in a study of shared clonotypes between healthy human individuals. The repertoire was sequenced with immunoSEQ multiplex PCR; TCRdb's copy has only in-frame clones and lacks some. The data show a few million clones, approximately 94% seen once. The specimen sequenced was naive CD4+ T cells sorted from blood. The receptors were gathered from a young man in good health. Both conserved end residues are part of each CDR3. D genes are given only for firm matches. Clone sizes are given selectively: once, few, many, or a class where the clone is expanded.

TGCGCCAGCAGCCACCGACAGGGGACGAACACAGATACGCAGTATTTT,CASSHRQGTNTDTQYF,TRBJ2-3,TRBD1,TRBV4-1,-
TGTGCCAGCAGTCCCCCAGGGATTGGCTACGAGCAGTACTTC,CASSPPGIGYEQYF,TRBJ2-7,-,TRBV6-1,-
TGTGCCAGCAGCCCCGGAAAGGGACAGCAAGAGACCCAGTACTTC,CASSPGKGQQETQYF,TRBJ2-5,TRBD1,TRBV5-4,-
TGTGCCTGGAGTGCGTCCAACAATGAGCAGTTCTTC,CAWSASNNEQFF,TRBJ2-1,-,TRBV30,once
TGTGCCAGCAGCTTAGGAGGGACAGGGGGAATGGGAGAGACCCAGTACTTC,CASSLGGTGGMGETQYF,TRBJ2-5,TRBD1,TRBV7-9,-
TGTGCCAGCAGTTTATCGAGGCGGGTTGGATACGAGCAGTACTTC,CASSLSRRVGYEQYF,TRBJ2-7,-,TRBV27,-
TGTGCCAGCAGCTCTTACAGGGGTAGAGGGTACGAGCAGTACTTC,CASSSYRGRGYEQYF,TRBJ2-7,TRBD1,TRBV7-9,-
TGTGCCAGCAGCTTGGACCCGTCGAGCAATGAGCAGTTCTTC,CASSLDPSSNEQFF,TRBJ2-1,-,TRBV5-4,-
TGTGCCAGCAGCTGGAAACAGGGCCCCCTAGACTATGGCTACACCTTC,CASSWKQGPLDYGYTF,TRBJ1-2,-,TRBV7-3,once
TGTGCCAGCAGTTACAATGGGGGGTCCTACGAGCAGTACTTC,CASSYNGGSYEQYF,TRBJ2-7,-,TRBV6-6,-
TGCGCCAGCAGGGCAGGCAATACGGATGGAAACACCATATATTTT,CASRAGNTDGNTIYF,TRBJ1-3,-,TRBV10-1,-
TGTGCCAGCAAGACAGGGAGCGCGGAAAAACTGTTTTTT,CASKTGSAEKLFF,TRBJ1-4,TRBD1,TRBV25-1,-
TGTGCCAGCAGTTTAGCTAGCGGGAGGCAAGAGACCCAGTACTTC,CASSLASGRQETQYF,TRBJ2-5,TRBD2,TRBV27,-
TGTGCCAGCAGCTTAGTCTTGGCAGCCTCTGGAAACACCATATATTTT,CASSLVLAASGNTIYF,TRBJ1-3,-,TRBV7-9,once
TGTGCCAGCAGTCCACCTAACAGGGGTAATTCACCCCTCCACTTT,CASSPPNRGNSPLHF,TRBJ1-6,TRBD1,TRBV27,-